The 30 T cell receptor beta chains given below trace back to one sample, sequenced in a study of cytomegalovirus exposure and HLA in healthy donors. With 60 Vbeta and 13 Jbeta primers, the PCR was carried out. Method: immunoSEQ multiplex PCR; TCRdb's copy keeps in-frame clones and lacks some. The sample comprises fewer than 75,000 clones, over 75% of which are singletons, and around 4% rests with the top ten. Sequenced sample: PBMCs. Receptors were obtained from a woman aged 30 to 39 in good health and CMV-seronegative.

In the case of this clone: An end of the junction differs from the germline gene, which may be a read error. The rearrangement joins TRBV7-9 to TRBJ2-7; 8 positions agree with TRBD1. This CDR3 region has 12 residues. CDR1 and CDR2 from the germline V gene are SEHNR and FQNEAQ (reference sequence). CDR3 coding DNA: TGTGCCAGCAGCTTTGGGGACAGGTACCCCCGCTTC. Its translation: CASSFGDRYPRF.

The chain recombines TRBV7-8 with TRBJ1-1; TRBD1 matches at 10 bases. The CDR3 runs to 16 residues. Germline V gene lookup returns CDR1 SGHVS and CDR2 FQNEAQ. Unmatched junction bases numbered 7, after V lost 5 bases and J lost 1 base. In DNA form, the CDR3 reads TGTGCCAGCAGCGCCTGGGACAGGGGATGGAACACTGAAGCTTTCTTT. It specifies CASSAWDRGWNTEAFF.

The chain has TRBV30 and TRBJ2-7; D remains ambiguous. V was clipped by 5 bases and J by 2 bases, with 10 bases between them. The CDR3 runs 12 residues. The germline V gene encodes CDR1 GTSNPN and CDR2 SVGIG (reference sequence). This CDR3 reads CAWVTPTYEQYF. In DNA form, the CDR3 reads TGTGCCTGGGTGACACCGACCTACGAGCAGTACTTC.

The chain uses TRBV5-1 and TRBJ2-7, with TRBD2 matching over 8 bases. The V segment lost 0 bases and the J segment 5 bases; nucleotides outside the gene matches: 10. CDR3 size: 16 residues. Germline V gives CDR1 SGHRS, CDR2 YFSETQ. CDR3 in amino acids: CASSLVVAGSRNEQYF. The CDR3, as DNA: TGCGCCAGCAGCTTGGTGGTAGCGGGGAGCCGGAACGAGCAGTACTTC.

The CDR3 region has the DNA TGTGCCTGTAGTAGACAGGGGTACACAGATACGCAGTATTTT. Protein product: CACSRQGYTDTQYF. This chain joins TRBV2 and TRBJ2-3; 8 bases align to TRBD1. The CDR3 contains 14 residues. Germline CDR1 SNHLY, CDR2 FYNNEI. V was clipped by 11 bases and J by 2 bases; unmatched bases: 9.

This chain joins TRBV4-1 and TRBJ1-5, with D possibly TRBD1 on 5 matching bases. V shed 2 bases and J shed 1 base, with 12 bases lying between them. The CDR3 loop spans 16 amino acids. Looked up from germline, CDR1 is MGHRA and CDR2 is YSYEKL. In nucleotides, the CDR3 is TGCGCCAGCAGCCAATTTCAGCAGGGCAGCAATCAGCCCCAGCATTTT. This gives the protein CASSQFQQGSNQPQHF.

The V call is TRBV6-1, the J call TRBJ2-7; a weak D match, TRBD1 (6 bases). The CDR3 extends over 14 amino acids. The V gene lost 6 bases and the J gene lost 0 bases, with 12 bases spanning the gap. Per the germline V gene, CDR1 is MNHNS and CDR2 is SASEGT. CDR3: CASSTWTASYEQYF. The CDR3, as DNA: TGTGCCAGCAGCACATGGACAGCCTCCTACGAGCAGTACTTC.

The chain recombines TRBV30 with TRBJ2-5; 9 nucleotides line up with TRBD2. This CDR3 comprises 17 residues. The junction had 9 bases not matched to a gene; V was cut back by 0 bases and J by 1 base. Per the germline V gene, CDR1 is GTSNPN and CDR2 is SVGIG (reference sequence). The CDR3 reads CAWSVLAGWGLQETQYF. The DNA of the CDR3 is TGTGCCTGGAGTGTTCTAGCGGGATGGGGGCTCCAAGAGACCCAGTACTTC.

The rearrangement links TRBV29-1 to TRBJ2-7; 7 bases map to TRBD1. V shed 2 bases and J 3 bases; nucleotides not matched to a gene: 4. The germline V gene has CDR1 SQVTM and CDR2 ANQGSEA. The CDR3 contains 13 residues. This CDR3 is CSVEWHRGYEQYF. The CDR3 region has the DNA TGCAGCGTTGAATGGCACAGGGGCTACGAGCAGTACTTC.

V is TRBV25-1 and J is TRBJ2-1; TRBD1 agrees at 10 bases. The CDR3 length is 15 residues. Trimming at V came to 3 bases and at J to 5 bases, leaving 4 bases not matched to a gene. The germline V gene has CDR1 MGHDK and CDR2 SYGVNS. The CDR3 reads CASSDSGTGDNEQFF. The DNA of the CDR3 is TGTGCCAGCAGTGATTCGGGGACAGGGGACAATGAGCAGTTCTTC. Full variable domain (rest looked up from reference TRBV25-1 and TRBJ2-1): EADIYQTPRYLVIGTGKKITLECSQTMGHDKMYWYQQDPGMELHLIHYSYGVNSTEKGDLSSESTVSRIRTEHFPLTLESARPSHTSQYLCASSDSGTGDNEQFFGPGTRLTVL.

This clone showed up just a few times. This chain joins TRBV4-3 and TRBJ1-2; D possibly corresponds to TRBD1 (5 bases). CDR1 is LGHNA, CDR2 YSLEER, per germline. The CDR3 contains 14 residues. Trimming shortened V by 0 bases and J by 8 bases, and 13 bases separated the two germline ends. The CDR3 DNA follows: TGCGCCAGCAGCCAAGATTTGGAGGGGCGAGGCTACACCTTC. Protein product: CASSQDLEGRGYTF.

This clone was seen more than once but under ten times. The CDR3 bases are TGTGCCAGCAGTCTGGACGGACAGACCCCTGAAGCTTTCTTT. Its protein is CASSLDGQTPEAFF. The genes are TRBV6-6 and TRBJ1-1; D is possibly TRBD1 (6 bases). V dropped 5 bases and J dropped 6 bases, with 16 bases sitting between them. Germline V CDR1 and CDR2: MNHNY, SVGAGI (reference sequence). This CDR3 spans 14 amino acids.

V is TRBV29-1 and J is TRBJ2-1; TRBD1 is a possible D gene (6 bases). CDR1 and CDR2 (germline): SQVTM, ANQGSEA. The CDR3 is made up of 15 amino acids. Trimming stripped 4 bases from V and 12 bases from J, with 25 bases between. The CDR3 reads CSVGPRQAVRQGQFF. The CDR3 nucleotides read TGCAGCGTTGGCCCCAGACAGGCCGTACGACAAGGGCAGTTCTTC.

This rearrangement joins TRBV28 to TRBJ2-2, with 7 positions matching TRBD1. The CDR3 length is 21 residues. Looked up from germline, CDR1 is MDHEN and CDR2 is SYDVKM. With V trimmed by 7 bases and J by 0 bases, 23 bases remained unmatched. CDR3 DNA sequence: TGTGCCAGCACTACCGAGGGCGTTTCGGACAGGACTTTTCCGAACACCGGGGAGCTGTTTTTT. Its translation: CASTTEGVSDRTFPNTGELFF.

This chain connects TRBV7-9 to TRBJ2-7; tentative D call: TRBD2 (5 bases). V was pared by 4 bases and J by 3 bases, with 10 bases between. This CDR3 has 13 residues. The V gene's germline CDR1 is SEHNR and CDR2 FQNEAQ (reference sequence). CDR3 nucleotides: TGTGCCAGCAGCTGGGAGAGAAACTACGAGCAGTACTTC. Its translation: CASSWERNYEQYF.

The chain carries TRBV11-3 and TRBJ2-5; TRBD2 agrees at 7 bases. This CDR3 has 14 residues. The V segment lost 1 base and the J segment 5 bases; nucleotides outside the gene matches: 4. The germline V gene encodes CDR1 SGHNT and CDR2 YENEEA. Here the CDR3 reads CASSLAGGAETQYF. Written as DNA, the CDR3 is TGTGCCAGCAGCTTAGCGGGGGGTGCTGAGACCCAGTACTTC.

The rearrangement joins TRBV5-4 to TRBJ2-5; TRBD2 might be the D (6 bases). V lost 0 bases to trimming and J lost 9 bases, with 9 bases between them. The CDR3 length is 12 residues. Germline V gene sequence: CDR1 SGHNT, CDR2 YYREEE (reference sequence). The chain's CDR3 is CASSLVGGAQYF. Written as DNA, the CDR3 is TGTGCCAGCAGCTTGGTTGGCGGGGCCCAGTACTTC.

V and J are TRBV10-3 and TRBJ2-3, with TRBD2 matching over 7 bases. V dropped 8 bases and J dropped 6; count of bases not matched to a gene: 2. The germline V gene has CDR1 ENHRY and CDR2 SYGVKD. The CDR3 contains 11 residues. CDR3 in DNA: TGTGCCATCCTCGGGGGGGATACGCAGTATTTT. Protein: CAILGGDTQYF.

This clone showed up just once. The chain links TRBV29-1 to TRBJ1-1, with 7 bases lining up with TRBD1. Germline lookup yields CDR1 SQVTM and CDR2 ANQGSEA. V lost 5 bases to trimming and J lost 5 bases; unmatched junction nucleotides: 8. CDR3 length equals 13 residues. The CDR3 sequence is CSVQRQGGTEAFF. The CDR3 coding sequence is TGCAGCGTTCAGAGACAGGGAGGTACTGAAGCTTTCTTT.

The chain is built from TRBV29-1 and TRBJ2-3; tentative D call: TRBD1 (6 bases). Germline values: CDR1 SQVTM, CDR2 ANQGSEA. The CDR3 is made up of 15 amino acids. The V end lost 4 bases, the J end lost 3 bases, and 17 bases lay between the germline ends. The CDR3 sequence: CSVGGAGTKTDTQYF. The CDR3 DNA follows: TGCAGCGTTGGTGGGGCAGGGACAAAGACAGATACGCAGTATTTT.

CDR3 DNA: TGTGCCATCAGTGCACGGGGACAGGGGGAGGACGAGCAGTACTTC. This translates into CAISARGQGEDEQYF. The chain joins TRBV10-3 to TRBJ2-7, with TRBD1 matching 11 bases. The CDR3 runs 15 residues. The V segment lost 4 bases and the J segment 5 bases; nucleotides outside the gene matches: 7. Per the germline V gene, CDR1 is ENHRY and CDR2 is SYGVKD.

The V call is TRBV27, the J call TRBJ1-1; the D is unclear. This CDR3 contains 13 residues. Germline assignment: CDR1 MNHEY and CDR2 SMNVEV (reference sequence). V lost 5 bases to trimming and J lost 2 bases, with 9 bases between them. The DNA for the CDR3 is TGTGCCAGCAGTCTCACAGTAAACACTGAAGCTTTCTTT. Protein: CASSLTVNTEAFF.

This CDR3 reads CASSGGQGIYEQYF. In DNA, the CDR3 is TGTGCCAGCAGTGGGGGACAGGGCATCTACGAGCAGTACTTC. This chain joins TRBV6-1 and TRBJ2-7; 9 nucleotides align to TRBD1. Trimming cost V 4 bases and J 3 bases; bases outside gene matches: 4. The CDR3 is 14 amino acids. Germline V gene lookup returns CDR1 MNHNS and CDR2 SASEGT.

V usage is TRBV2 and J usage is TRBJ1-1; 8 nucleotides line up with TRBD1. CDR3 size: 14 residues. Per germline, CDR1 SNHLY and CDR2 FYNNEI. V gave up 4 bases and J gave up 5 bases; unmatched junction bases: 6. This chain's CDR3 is CASSGTGRGTEAFF. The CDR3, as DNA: TGTGCCAGCAGTGGGACAGGGAGGGGTACTGAAGCTTTCTTT.

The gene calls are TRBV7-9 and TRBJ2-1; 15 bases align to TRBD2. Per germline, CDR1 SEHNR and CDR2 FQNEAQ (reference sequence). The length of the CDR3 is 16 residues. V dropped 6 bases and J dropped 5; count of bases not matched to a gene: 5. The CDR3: CASRRRTSGGDNEQFF. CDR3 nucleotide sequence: TGTGCCAGCAGACGTAGGACTAGCGGGGGGGACAATGAGCAGTTCTTC.

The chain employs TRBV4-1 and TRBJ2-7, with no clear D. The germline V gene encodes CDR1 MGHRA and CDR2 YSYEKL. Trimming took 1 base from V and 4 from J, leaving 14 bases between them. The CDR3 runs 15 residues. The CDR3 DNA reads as TGCGCCAGCAGCCAAGGAGGTTCCCAACCTTACGAGCAGTACTTC. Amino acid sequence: CASSQGGSQPYEQYF.

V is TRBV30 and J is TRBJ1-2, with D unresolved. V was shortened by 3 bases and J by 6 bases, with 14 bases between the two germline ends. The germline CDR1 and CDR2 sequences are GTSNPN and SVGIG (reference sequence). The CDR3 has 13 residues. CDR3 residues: CAWRGVIWDGYTF. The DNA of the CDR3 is TGTGCCTGGAGAGGAGTAATTTGGGATGGCTACACCTTC.

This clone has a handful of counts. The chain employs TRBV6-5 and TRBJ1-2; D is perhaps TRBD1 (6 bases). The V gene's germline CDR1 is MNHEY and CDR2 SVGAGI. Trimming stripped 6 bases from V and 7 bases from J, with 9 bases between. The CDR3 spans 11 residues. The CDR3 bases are TGTGCCAGCAGCCCAGGGGTTGGCTACACCTTC. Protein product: CASSPGVGYTF.

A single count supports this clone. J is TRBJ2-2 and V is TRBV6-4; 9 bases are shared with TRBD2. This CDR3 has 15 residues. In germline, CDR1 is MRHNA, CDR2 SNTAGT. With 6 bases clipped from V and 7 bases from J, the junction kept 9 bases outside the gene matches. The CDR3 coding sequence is TGTGCCAGCAGACCCAGCGGGGGGACGGTCGGGGAGCTGTTTTTT. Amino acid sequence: CASRPSGGTVGELFF.

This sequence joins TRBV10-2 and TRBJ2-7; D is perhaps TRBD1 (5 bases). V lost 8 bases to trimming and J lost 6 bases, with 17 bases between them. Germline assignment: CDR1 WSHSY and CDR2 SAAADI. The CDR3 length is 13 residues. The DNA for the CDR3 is TGCGCCAGCGGCCAGGGAAGAATTCGCGAGCAGTACTTC. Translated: CASGQGRIREQYF.